The present entry profiles one T cell receptor (beta chain) with its context. In the authors' workflow: Reference gene primer amplification gave nucleated cell count estimates. Method: immunoSEQ multiplex PCR; TCRdb's copy keeps in-frame clones and lacks some. V and J calls plus clone size are reproduced from that table; the DNA served to infer D and trimming. The data hold about 150,000 clones, with around 90% observed a single time. This entry is derived from a study of blood T cell repertoires in COVID-19. Study details: Samples of COVID-19 (acute and convalescent) were obtained from the United States, Italy and Spain. PBMCs, B-cell-depleted T cells, or T cells were the source of the cDNA or gDNA that made up the material.

Per germline, CDR1 MDHEN and CDR2 SYDVKM. The CDR3 has 13 amino acids. Trimming stripped 3 bases from V and 5 bases from J, with 11 bases between. J is TRBJ2-7 and V is TRBV28; D perhaps matches TRBD2 (7 bases). The sample comprised peripheral blood. This clonotype was sampled from a human donor in a cohort sampled during active COVID-19. This CDR3 reads CASSLGGRDEQYF. CDR3 DNA sequence: TGTGCCAGCAGTTTGGGGGGGCGCGACGAGCAGTACTTC. The whole variable domain, filled in from reference TRBV28 and TRBJ2-7, reads DVKVTQSSRYLVKRTGEKVFLECVQDMDHENMFWYRQDPGLGLRLIYFSYDVKMKEKGDIPEGYSVSREKKERFSLILESASTNQTSMYLCASSLGGRDEQYFGPGTRLTVT.